A selection of T cell receptor beta chains follows, all from one sample in a study of T cells in Graves' hyperthyroidism and ophthalmopathy. One entry per CDR3 protein, called by TCRdb with MiXCR from the multiplex PCR reads. The table has roughly 840,000 distinct CDR3 sequences, around 39% seen once. Sequences were obtained from blood. These receptors were taken from a man aged 18 to 29 with Graves' hyperthyroidism. Each CDR3 is given with its conserved first and last residue. A D gene is named only where the DNA matches it firmly.

v_call: TRBV29-1; j_call: TRBJ2-3; d_call: -; cdr3_aa: CSVGDRQYTQYF
v_call: TRBV6-1; j_call: TRBJ1-2; d_call: TRBD1; cdr3_aa: CAISEAWTGVGYTF
v_call: TRBV29-1; j_call: TRBJ2-7; d_call: -; cdr3_aa: CSGSYEQYF
v_call: TRBV29-1; j_call: TRBJ2-1; d_call: -; cdr3_aa: CSVARGEQFF
v_call: TRBV9; j_call: TRBJ2-5; d_call: TRBD2; cdr3_aa: CASSWREGEYETQYF
v_call: TRBV15; j_call: TRBJ2-2; d_call: TRBD1; cdr3_aa: CATSTAPGQGANTGELFF
v_call: TRBV7-6; j_call: TRBJ2-5; d_call: -; cdr3_aa: CASSPQRLQETQYF
v_call: TRBV7-9; j_call: TRBJ1-1; d_call: -; cdr3_aa: CASSGGLRSTEAFF
v_call: TRBV6-6; j_call: TRBJ1-3; d_call: -; cdr3_aa: CASKIGSGNTIYF
v_call: TRBV19; j_call: TRBJ2-7; d_call: -; cdr3_aa: CAAGSSYEQYF
v_call: TRBV2; j_call: TRBJ2-5; d_call: -; cdr3_aa: CASSCLGGETQYF
v_call: TRBV29-1; j_call: TRBJ1-1; d_call: -; cdr3_aa: CSVMNTEAFF
v_call: TRBV7-2; j_call: TRBJ1-3; d_call: -; cdr3_aa: CASSLGPTRSGSTIYF
v_call: TRBV20-1; j_call: TRBJ2-2; d_call: TRBD2; cdr3_aa: CSATRLAGVPGELFF
v_call: TRBV12-3/TRBV12-4; j_call: TRBJ2-2; d_call: -; cdr3_aa: CASSPLTGTNTGELFF
v_call: TRBV19; j_call: TRBJ1-2; d_call: TRBD1; cdr3_aa: CASSTWDRTNYGYTF
v_call: TRBV4-3; j_call: TRBJ1-2; d_call: -; cdr3_aa: CASSQILGGQQYGYTF
v_call: TRBV7-9; j_call: TRBJ1-2; d_call: -; cdr3_aa: CASSLERGYGYTF
v_call: TRBV7-9; j_call: TRBJ2-2; d_call: -; cdr3_aa: CASRLDITNTGELFF
v_call: TRBV10-3; j_call: TRBJ1-2; d_call: -; cdr3_aa: CAISDSLADGGYTF
v_call: TRBV7-6; j_call: TRBJ2-5; d_call: -; cdr3_aa: CASSLTLEAPRETQYF
v_call: TRBV12-3/TRBV12-4; j_call: TRBJ1-5; d_call: -; cdr3_aa: CASSGRVSSPQHF
v_call: TRBV29-1; j_call: TRBJ2-7; d_call: TRBD1; cdr3_aa: CSVLIRDRGDEQYF
v_call: TRBV9; j_call: TRBJ1-1; d_call: -; cdr3_aa: CASSTRRDGITEAFF
v_call: TRBV9; j_call: TRBJ2-2; d_call: TRBD1; cdr3_aa: CASSVEGQGRAGELFF
v_call: TRBV20-1; j_call: TRBJ1-5; d_call: -; cdr3_aa: CSEQSGDQPQHF
v_call: TRBV7-2; j_call: TRBJ2-2; d_call: -; cdr3_aa: CASSLGGSPGELFF
v_call: TRBV4-1; j_call: TRBJ1-1; d_call: -; cdr3_aa: CASSQVQLNTEAFF
v_call: TRBV19; j_call: TRBJ1-1; d_call: -; cdr3_aa: CASRRWEDTEAFF
v_call: TRBV10-3; j_call: TRBJ2-2; d_call: -; cdr3_aa: CAISAREGTGELFF
v_call: TRBV2; j_call: TRBJ2-6; d_call: TRBD1; cdr3_aa: CASSYSGQPTLSGANVLTF
v_call: TRBV7-2; j_call: TRBJ1-1; d_call: -; cdr3_aa: CASRVGAFF
v_call: TRBV29-1; j_call: TRBJ2-7; d_call: -; cdr3_aa: CSSSWAYEQYF
v_call: TRBV19; j_call: TRBJ1-4; d_call: -; cdr3_aa: CASSSPGPTNEKLFF